These 8 T cell receptor beta chains were sequenced from one sample in a study of T cell changes during pregnancy in multiple sclerosis. Profiling relied on immunoSEQ multiplex PCR, and the TCRdb table lists in-frame clones only, not all of them. The data contain around 20,000 clones, about 90% of them singletons. Here the sequenced sample was CD8+ T cells from peripheral blood mononuclear cells, taken after pregnancy. All receptors derive from a female donor in good health, enrolled as a control in a pregnancy study.

The V and J genes are TRBV7-8 and TRBJ1-2, with TRBD1 as a possible D gene (6 bases). From germline, CDR1 is SGHVS and CDR2 FQNEAQ. The CDR3 covers 15 residues. V dropped 1 base and J dropped 8 bases, with 17 bases sitting between them. In DNA form, the CDR3 reads TGTGCCAGCAGCTTAGATACAGGGCTGTCAGAAGGCTACACCTTC. Translated, it gives CASSLDTGLSEGYTF.

Relative to its sample, this clone is medium-sized. This rearrangement joins TRBV29-1 to TRBJ2-1, with 10 bases that match TRBD2. V gave up 6 bases and J gave up 0 bases; unmatched junction bases: 11. Germline CDR1 is SQVTM and CDR2 is ANQGSEA. The CDR3 is 17 amino acids. The CDR3 spells CSVTGASGGYSYNEQFF. DNA of the CDR3: TGCAGCGTGACGGGGGCTAGCGGGGGTTACTCCTACAATGAGCAGTTCTTC.

This chain connects TRBV6-1 to TRBJ2-3; TRBD1 is a possible D gene (5 bases). CDR1 MNHNS and CDR2 SASEGT come from the germline V gene. The V end was cut by 2 bases, the J end by 2 bases, with 14 bases between. The CDR3 is 16 amino acids. CDR3 nucleotide sequence: TGTGCCAGCAGTGAACTGGTGGGGCCAGCCACAGATACGCAGTATTTT. Translating it yields CASSELVGPATDTQYF.

V and J are TRBV27 and TRBJ2-5; TRBD1 might be the D (5 bases). Germline CDR1 and CDR2: MNHEY and SMNVEV (reference sequence). This CDR3 is built from 14 residues. With 6 bases removed from V and 2 bases from J, the gap between germline ends came to 13 bases. As DNA, the CDR3 is TGTGCCAGCAGCAAAGGGGCACCACAAGAGACCCAGTACTTC. Protein sequence: CASSKGAPQETQYF.

The chain is built from TRBV6-1 and TRBJ2-2, with D maybe TRBD2 (6 bases). Germline CDR1 and CDR2: MNHNS and SASEGT. V lost 3 bases and J 4 bases, leaving 21 bases between the germline ends. This CDR3 comprises 18 residues. The CDR3 loop reads CASSELWASTGGTGELFF. CDR3 DNA: TGTGCCAGCAGTGAGCTCTGGGCCTCGACCGGGGGCACCGGGGAGCTGTTTTTT.

This clone was seen a single time. The rearrangement uses TRBV7-2 and TRBJ2-7; 14 positions match TRBD2. The germline CDR1 and CDR2 sequences are SGHTA and FQGNSA. V lost 0 bases, J lost 1 base, and 2 bases stayed unmatched. The CDR3 has 17 amino acids. CDR3 amino acids: CASSLATSGGGSYEQYF. In DNA, the CDR3 is TGTGCCAGCAGCTTAGCGACTAGCGGGGGGGGGTCCTACGAGCAGTACTTC.

The rearrangement uses TRBV9 and TRBJ2-5; tentative D call: TRBD1 (5 bases). CDR3 length: 14 residues. The germline V gene encodes CDR1 SGDLS and CDR2 YYNGEE. V lost 4 bases to trimming and J lost 3 bases, with 13 bases between them. In DNA form, the CDR3 reads TGTGCCAGCAGCTCCTCCGGCAGGGAAGAGACCCAGTACTTC. Amino acid sequence: CASSSSGREETQYF.

The sample holds one count of this clone. The chain employs TRBV6-4 and TRBJ2-2; TRBD2 might be the D (5 bases). Germline CDR1 reads MRHNA; CDR2 reads SNTAGT. V dropped 6 bases and J dropped 4 bases, with 9 bases sitting between them. The CDR3 sequence is 13 residues long. In nucleotides, the CDR3 is TGTGCCAGCAGCCCTACTAGCACCGGGGAGCTGTTTTTT. Residues: CASSPTSTGELFF.